This T cell receptor (beta chain) was identified in a study of technical replicates of blood from several donors. This clone is a singleton in its sample. J gave up 2 bases and V 6 bases, and 7 bases lay outside the gene matches. This CDR3 spans 14 amino acids. Germline lookup yields CDR1 MNHEY and CDR2 SVGAGI. The data were produced by immunoSEQ multiplex PCR, yet TCRdb's version contains in-frame clones alone and is incomplete. Counted here are under 95,000 clones, around 94% occurring once; the ten biggest clones make up less than 0.3%. The gene calls are TRBV6-5 and TRBJ2-7; 7 bases fit TRBD1. Specimen: T cells isolated from PBMCs. The clonotype originates from a human donor in good health. CDR3 DNA sequence: TGTGCCAGCAGCCAGACAGGGAATACCTACGAGCAGTACTTC. It translates to CASSQTGNTYEQYF.